Below are 32 T cell receptor beta chains sequenced from a single sample in a study of STAT5B mutations in CD4+ large granular lymphocyte leukemia. Using immunoSEQ multiplex PCR, the repertoire was profiled, and TCRdb retains in-frame clones only, with some absent. Of 31,000 or so clones in the sample, approximately 79% are singletons; the top ten hold about 2.1%. The sequenced sample consisted of CD4+ T cells from blood buffy coats. These receptors originate from a human donor in good health.

CDR3 DNA: TGTGCCAGTAGTATAATTCCGGGGAATCAGCCCCAGCATTTT. It specifies CASSIIPGNQPQHF. This rearrangement joins TRBV19 to TRBJ1-5; D unclear. This CDR3 is 14 amino acids long. V gave up 2 bases and J gave up 4 bases, with 9 bases separating them. Germline values: CDR1 LNHDA, CDR2 SQIVND (reference sequence).

V is TRBV23-1 and J is TRBJ2-1; a weak D match, TRBD2 (5 bases). TRBV23-1 is marked as an open reading frame, function uncertain. V was shortened by 8 bases and J by 10 bases, with 12 bases between the two germline ends. The CDR3 length is 11 residues. CDR3 nucleotides: TGCGCCAGCCTAAAACTAGGGGAGCAGTTCTTC. The encoded protein is CASLKLGEQFF.

This clone showed up just a few times. The chain is built from TRBV7-3 and TRBJ2-7; D ambiguous. Germline CDR1 is SGHTA and CDR2 is FQGTGA. This CDR3 is 15 amino acids long. Trimming removed 0 bases at V and 11 bases at J, with 20 bases between. The CDR3 spells CASSLTPTSAYQKYF. CDR3 nucleotide sequence: TGTGCCAGCAGCTTAACCCCGACCTCCGCCTACCAGAAGTACTTC.

The chain has TRBV7-9 and TRBJ2-5, with a possible D match to TRBD2 (5 bases). From germline, CDR1 is SEHNR and CDR2 FQNEAQ (reference sequence). Deletions cut 1 base from V and 7 bases from J, with 10 bases between. This CDR3 has 13 residues. CDR3 nucleotide sequence: TGTGCCAGCAGCTTAGGGACTCTGGGGACCCAGTACTTC. It translates to CASSLGTLGTQYF.

This clone was observed a handful of times. The chain employs TRBV6-1 and TRBJ1-2; D is ambiguous. Germline V CDR1 and CDR2: MNHNS, SASEGT. The germline V and J ends were trimmed by 8 bases and 8 bases, with 9 bases remaining between them. The CDR3 is 10 amino acids. CDR3 amino acids: CASSSPGYTF. CDR3 sequence (DNA): TGTGCCAGCTCGTCGCCCGGCTACACCTTC.

The chain uses TRBV18 and TRBJ1-2; D perhaps matches TRBD1 (6 bases). Germline V gene sequence: CDR1 KGHSH, CDR2 LQKENI. This CDR3 comprises 15 residues. Trimming left V 4 bases short and J 0 bases short, with 12 bases between. CDR3 DNA sequence: TGTGCCAGCTCACTCGACAGGAAAGCTAACTATGGCTACACCTTC. Amino acid sequence: CASSLDRKANYGYTF.

In DNA, the CDR3 is TGTGCCAGCAGCTTAGGAGGGTCGGGGGTTACTGAAGCTTTCTTT. Translation gives CASSLGGSGVTEAFF. The genes are TRBV7-3 and TRBJ1-1; D perhaps matches TRBD1 (5 bases). This CDR3 comprises 15 residues. Germline lookup yields CDR1 SGHTA and CDR2 FQGTGA. V gave up 2 bases and J gave up 5 bases, with 15 bases separating them. The full variable domain, completed using reference TRBV7-3 and TRBJ1-1, is GAGVSQTPSNKVTEKGKYVELRCDPISGHTALYWYRQSLGQGPEFLIYFQGTGAADDSGLPNDRFFAVRPEGSVSTLKIQRTERGDSAVYLCASSLGGSGVTEAFFGQGTRLTVV.

The V and J genes are TRBV14 and TRBJ2-7; D gene ambiguous. Between the trimmed V and J ends, which lost 3 bases and 1 base, there was a span of 13 bases. Per the germline V gene, CDR1 is SGHDN and CDR2 is FVKESK. The CDR3 contains 15 residues. The CDR3 loop reads CASSHRTVPSYEQYF. The CDR3 DNA reads as TGTGCCAGCAGCCATCGGACCGTTCCTTCCTACGAGCAGTACTTC.

This clone turned up a few times. The chain links TRBV30 to TRBJ1-1; a possible D gene is TRBD1 (6 bases). Trimming pared 0 bases from V and 8 bases from J, leaving 13 bases between. Germline V gene data show CDR1 as GTSNPN and CDR2 as SVGIG (reference sequence). This CDR3 region has 13 residues. The CDR3 DNA sequence: TGTGCCTGGAGTGTAGGGGGGGCTAAGGAAGCTTTCTTT. Protein product: CAWSVGGAKEAFF. Full variable domain (missing parts from reference TRBV30 and TRBJ1-1): SQTIHQWPATLVQPVGSPLSLECTVEGTSNPNLYWYRQAAGRGLQLLFYSVGIGQISSEVPQNLSASRPQDRQFILSSKKLLLSDSGFYLCAWSVGGAKEAFFGQGTRLTVV.

The chain recombines TRBV2 with TRBJ1-2, with TRBD1 as a possible D gene (5 bases). The CDR3 contains 14 residues. V was clipped by 6 bases and J by 3 bases, with 14 bases between them. Germline values: CDR1 SNHLY, CDR2 FYNNEI. Here the CDR3 DNA reads TGTGCCAGCAGACGGGGCATTGGGGACTATGGCTACACCTTC. It is translated as CASRRGIGDYGYTF. The full variable domain, its missing parts supplied by reference TRBV2 and TRBJ1-2, is EPEVTQTPSHQVTQMGQEVILRCVPISNHLYFYWYRQILGQKVEFLVSFYNNEISEKSEIFDDQFSVERPDGSNFTLKIRSTKLEDSAMYFCASRRGIGDYGYTFGSGTRLTVV.

This clone was seen just once. The V call is TRBV6-5, the J call TRBJ2-3; D is perhaps TRBD2 (5 bases). Looked up from germline, CDR1 is MNHEY and CDR2 is SVGAGI. This CDR3 comprises 16 residues. Trimming removed 0 bases at V and 6 bases at J, with 16 bases between. This chain's CDR3 is CASSYSIAGRIDTQYF. The CDR3 coding sequence is TGTGCCAGCAGTTACTCGATTGCGGGTCGCATCGATACGCAGTATTTT.

This chain links TRBV5-1 with TRBJ1-1; the match to TRBD1 covers 10 bases. CDR3 length: 17 residues. With 4 bases clipped from V and 0 bases from J, the junction kept 9 bases outside the gene matches. The germline gives CDR1 SGHRS, CDR2 YFSETQ. The CDR3 nucleotides are TGCGCCAGCAGCGGCTTACCGGGACAGGGGTTGAACACTGAAGCTTTCTTT. Translation gives CASSGLPGQGLNTEAFF. The full variable domain, its missing parts supplied by reference TRBV5-1 and TRBJ1-1, is KAGVTQTPRYLIKTRGQQVTLSCSPISGHRSVSWYQQTPGQGLQFLFEYFSETQRNKGNFPGRFSGRQFSNSRSEMNVSTLELGDSALYLCASSGLPGQGLNTEAFFGQGTRLTVV.

J is TRBJ2-1 and V is TRBV5-1, with a possible D match to TRBD2 (6 bases). The CDR3 runs 15 residues. Germline V gene sequence: CDR1 SGHRS, CDR2 YFSETQ. Between the trimmed V and J ends, which lost 0 bases and 2 bases, there was a span of 9 bases. CDR3 DNA sequence: TGCGCCAGCAGCTTGGGCGGGAAAGCCTACAATGAGCAGTTCTTC. Translated: CASSLGGKAYNEQFF.

This clone occurred once. The chain employs TRBV30 and TRBJ2-7, with TRBD2 identical over 7 bases. This CDR3 contains 14 residues. The V and J ends lost 5 bases and 4 bases, in that order; junction bases with no gene match: 11. Germline-derived CDR1 and CDR2 are GTSNPN and SVGIG (reference sequence). In DNA form, the CDR3 reads TGTGCCTGGGGACGGGGGACTAAGTCTTACGAGCAGTACTTC. This gives the protein CAWGRGTKSYEQYF.

The rearrangement links TRBV11-1 to TRBJ2-5; the D gene is possibly TRBD1 (5 bases). This CDR3 has 13 amino acids. V lost 1 base, J lost 4 bases, and 7 bases lay in between. Germline values: CDR1 SGHAT, CDR2 FQDESV (reference sequence). CDR3 amino acids: CASSLGQLETQYF. Here the CDR3 DNA reads TGTGCCAGCAGCTTAGGACAGCTAGAGACCCAGTACTTC.

This clone appeared once. This chain connects TRBV7-2 to TRBJ2-5; TRBD2 is a possible D gene (5 bases). Trimming cost V 2 bases and J 4 bases, with 17 bases left between them. The CDR3 is 16 amino acids. Germline values: CDR1 SGHTA, CDR2 FQGNSA. Written as DNA, the CDR3 is TGTGCCAGCAGCTTACAGGCTGCCTCGAGGGTAGAGACCCAGTACTTC. Translated, it gives CASSLQAASRVETQYF.

This rearrangement joins TRBV5-5 to TRBJ2-7; D is possibly TRBD1 or TRBD2 (5 bases each). The CDR3 extends over 13 amino acids. Trimming took off 4 bases at V and 4 bases at J, with 12 bases between the two ends. The V gene's germline CDR1 is SGHKS and CDR2 YYEKEE (reference sequence). CDR3 loop: CASSPWGKYEQYF. The CDR3 DNA reads as TGTGCCAGCAGCCCCTGGGGGAAGTACGAGCAGTACTTC.

Notes on this clone: At one of its ends the junction is not consistent with the germline gene, which may arise from a read error. The chain uses TRBV29-1 and TRBJ1-3, with D maybe TRBD1 (5 bases). The CDR3 is 12 residues long. CDR1 and CDR2 from the germline V gene are SQVTM and ANQGSEA. This CDR3 is CSVQDRRNTIYF. In nucleotides, the CDR3 is TGCAGCGTTCAAGACAGAAGAAACACCATATATTTT.

The rearrangement joins TRBV19 to TRBJ1-4; 7 nucleotides align to TRBD1. There are 13 residues in the CDR3. Germline loops: CDR1 LNHDA, CDR2 SQIVND (reference sequence). Losses at the gene ends were 6 bases for V and 6 bases for J; bases not matched to a gene: 4. The CDR3 sequence is CASRGDSYEKLFF. Here the CDR3 DNA reads TGTGCCAGTAGGGGGGACAGTTATGAAAAACTGTTTTTT.

Here the CDR3 reads CASSAERGRSGANVLTF. Here the CDR3 DNA reads TGTGCCAGTAGTGCTGAGCGGGGAAGGTCTGGGGCCAACGTCCTGACTTTC. The chain carries TRBV19 and TRBJ2-6; 7 nucleotides line up with TRBD2. Losses at the gene ends were 5 bases for V and 1 base for J; bases not matched to a gene: 8. The CDR3 has 17 amino acids. The germline CDR1 and CDR2 sequences are LNHDA and SQIVND (reference sequence).

J is TRBJ1-2 and V is TRBV15; tentative D call: TRBD1 (6 bases). Trimming left V 3 bases short and J 4 bases short, with 15 bases between. The CDR3 is 15 residues long. CDR1 is LNHNV, CDR2 YYDKDF, per germline (reference sequence). CDR3 sequence reads: CATSSVNSTGYGYTF. The CDR3 region has the DNA TGTGCCACCAGCAGTGTAAACTCGACAGGCTATGGCTACACCTTC. The complete variable domain, with remaining parts taken from reference TRBV15 and TRBJ1-2, reads DAMVIQNPRYQVTQFGKPVTLSCSQTLNHNVMYWYQQKSSQAPKLLFHYYDKDFNNEADTPDNFQSRRPNTSFCFLDIRSPGLGDTAMYLCATSSVNSTGYGYTFGSGTRLTVV.

The chain is built from TRBV28 and TRBJ2-1; 7 bases are a match to TRBD2. This CDR3 is 16 amino acids long. Germline-derived CDR1 and CDR2 are MDHEN and SYDVKM. V lost 4 bases, J lost 1 base, and 7 bases stayed unmatched. This CDR3 reads CASSSRAGFSYNEQFF. For the CDR3, the DNA is TGTGCCAGCAGTTCCCGAGCGGGATTTTCCTACAATGAGCAGTTCTTC.

The chain carries TRBV2 and TRBJ2-5, with a weak D call TRBD1 (7 bases). Trimming took off 4 bases at V and 10 bases at J, with 16 bases between the two ends. There are 13 residues in the CDR3. Germline lookup yields CDR1 SNHLY and CDR2 FYNNEI. The CDR3: CASSGGSQGGQYF. CDR3 coding DNA: TGTGCCAGCAGTGGGGGGTCCCAGGGGGGCCAGTACTTC.

The CDR3 nucleotides are TGTGCCAGCTCACCGAATGGGGCCGAAAACACCATATATTTT. This codes for CASSPNGAENTIYF. The rearrangement uses TRBV18 and TRBJ1-3, with D possibly TRBD1 on 5 matching bases. Trimming removed 3 bases from V and 6 bases from J, with 12 bases in between. The CDR3 is 14 amino acids. The germline V gene encodes CDR1 KGHSH and CDR2 LQKENI.

The CDR3 bases are TGTGCCACCAGCGAGCGGAGACAGGTTCGTTCGCCCCAGCATTTT. This sequence encodes CATSERRQVRSPQHF. The chain couples TRBV15 to TRBJ1-5; D possibly corresponds to TRBD1 (6 bases). The CDR3 spans 15 residues. Germline V lookup: CDR1 LNHNV, CDR2 YYDKDF (reference sequence). The V end was cut by 5 bases, the J end by 9 bases, with 20 bases between.

The CDR3 sequence: CASSVAGGPYNEQFF. CDR3 DNA: TGTGCCAGCAGCGTAGCGGGAGGGCCGTACAATGAGCAGTTCTTC. The chain is built from TRBV9 and TRBJ2-1; 8 nucleotides align to TRBD2. CDR1 is SGDLS and CDR2 is YYNGEE in the germline V gene. Trimming removed 0 bases from V and 4 bases from J; junction bases left unmatched: 3. CDR3 size: 15 residues.

A single count supports this clone. V and J are TRBV5-1 and TRBJ2-7; tentatively, D is TRBD2 (6 bases). There are 12 residues in the CDR3. Germline V gene sequence: CDR1 SGHRS, CDR2 YFSETQ. V lost 1 base and J lost 9, with 11 bases in between. The CDR3 region is CASSLRREVQYF. The CDR3 DNA is TGCGCCAGCAGCTTGAGGAGGGAGGTGCAGTACTTC.

The CDR3 DNA follows: TGTGCCTGGAGTCCATGGGGTTACGAGCAGTACTTC. Protein product: CAWSPWGYEQYF. The J gene is TRBJ2-5, the V gene TRBV30; unclear D gene. TRBJ2-7 matches the DNA end more closely, so the J call is doubtful. Germline CDR1 and CDR2: GTSNPN and SVGIG (reference sequence). This CDR3 region has 12 residues.

The V call is TRBV19, the J call TRBJ1-2, with D unclear. The CDR3 loop spans 13 amino acids. The germline gives CDR1 LNHDA, CDR2 SQIVND (reference sequence). V was shortened by 0 bases and J by 2 bases, with 4 bases between the two germline ends. CDR3 loop: CASSIERNYGYTF. The CDR3, as DNA: TGTGCCAGTAGTATAGAGAGAAACTATGGCTACACCTTC.

The chain employs TRBV19 and TRBJ2-6, with D perhaps matching TRBD1 (5 bases). Germline lookup yields CDR1 LNHDA and CDR2 SQIVND (reference sequence). This CDR3 has 14 residues. V lost 10 bases and J lost 2, with 12 bases in between. The CDR3 sequence: CATSQGTGANVLTF. The DNA of the CDR3 is TGTGCCACCTCCCAGGGAACTGGGGCCAACGTCCTGACTTTC.

This clone occurred once. The chain has TRBV29-1 and TRBJ2-7; 10 bases align to TRBD1. CDR3 size: 15 residues. The trim removed 6 bases at V and 4 bases at J, leaving 12 bases unmatched. The germline V gene encodes CDR1 SQVTM and CDR2 ANQGSEA. The CDR3 spells CSVEGQGSRGYEQYF. In nucleotides, the CDR3 is TGCAGCGTGGAGGGACAGGGGAGCAGGGGTTACGAGCAGTACTTC.

The rearrangement joins TRBV5-4 to TRBJ2-5; the D call may be TRBD1 or TRBD2 (5 bases each). The V gene's germline CDR1 is SGHNT and CDR2 YYREEE (reference sequence). CDR3 length: 16 residues. V was trimmed by 0 bases and J by 3 bases, leaving 15 bases between them. The CDR3: CASSLVGRDAKETQYF. CDR3 DNA sequence: TGTGCCAGCAGCTTGGTGGGACGGGACGCCAAAGAGACCCAGTACTTC.